This T cell receptor (beta chain) was identified in a study of blood T cell repertoires in COVID-19. The authors' processing: Nucleated cell counts were estimated from reference gene primer amplification. Sequencing was performed with immunoSEQ multiplex PCR; in TCRdb, only in-frame clones are kept and a portion is missing. V and J calls and clone size come straight from that table; D and trimming were deduced from the DNA. The repertoire holds just over 60,000 clones, with roughly 80% as singletons. This CDR3 is 15 amino acids long. J was trimmed by 7 bases and V by 8 bases; bases with no gene match: 11. Per germline, CDR1 KGHDR and CDR2 SFDVKD.

The chain combines TRBV24-1 with TRBJ2-1, with 9 positions matching TRBD1. The TCR sequence derives from a man in his sixties with acute or convalescent COVID-19. The sample was peripheral blood. CDR3 sequence: CATNGGQGMMNEQFF. The CDR3 DNA reads as TGTGCCACCAACGGGGGACAGGGTATGATGAATGAGCAGTTCTTC.